Following are 3 T cell receptor beta chains from one sample sequenced in a study of blood T cell repertoires in COVID-19. Data came from immunoSEQ multiplex PCR; TCRdb stores just in-frame clones and leaves some out. The sample contains roughly 190,000 clones, 83% of which appear only once. Sequencing was done on a sample of peripheral blood. The origin of the receptors is a man aged 50-60 years with active or convalescent COVID-19.

This rearrangement joins TRBV11-2 to TRBJ1-6, with TRBD1 matching 8 bases. The germline gives CDR1 SGHAT, CDR2 FQNNGV. V dropped 5 bases and J dropped 4; count of bases not matched to a gene: 4. The CDR3 runs 15 residues. The CDR3 nucleotides read TGTGCCAGCAGCGTGACAGGGGAATATAATTCACCCCTCCACTTT. Its translation is CASSVTGEYNSPLHF.

This clone was seen only a few times. This chain uses TRBV28 with TRBJ1-1, with D possibly TRBD1 on 6 matching bases. The V end was cut by 4 bases, the J end by 8 bases, with 14 bases between. Germline V gene lookup returns CDR1 MDHEN and CDR2 SYDVKM. The length of the CDR3 is 13 residues. As DNA, the CDR3 is TGTGCCAGCAGTTGGAGTGAAACAGGGGAAGCTTTCTTT. It yields the protein CASSWSETGEAFF.

This clone was seen a few times. The V call is TRBV4-3, the J call TRBJ1-1; maybe TRBD1 (6 bases). Trimming removed 0 bases at V and 3 bases at J, with 23 bases between. The CDR3 runs 19 residues. CDR1 is LGHNA, CDR2 YSLEER, per germline. CDR3 protein: CASSQDDRQGNMLDTEAFF. In DNA, the CDR3 is TGCGCCAGCAGCCAAGATGACAGGCAGGGGAACATGCTCGACACTGAAGCTTTCTTT.